This T cell receptor beta chain was recorded in a study of T cell responses to AZD1222 COVID-19 vaccine. This table comes from immunoSEQ multiplex PCR, and its TCRdb copy is limited to in-frame clones, with some not included. This sample carries 140,000 or so clones, approximately 88% of them seen once, and the ten largest clones take around 5%. The CDR3 runs to 16 residues. Germline values: CDR1 SQVTM, CDR2 ANQGSEA. V lost 0 bases to trimming and J lost 6 bases; unmatched junction nucleotides: 8. Sequenced here: peripheral blood, sampled 28 days after the second dose of the MenACWY control vaccine. This sequence joins TRBV29-1 and TRBJ2-2; 9 bases fit TRBD1. The sequence derives from an adult who received the MenACWY meningococcal vaccine as a control. The CDR3 DNA sequence: TGCAGCGTTGAAGACTTGGGACAGGGAGGCGCCGGGGAGCTGTTTTTT. Translation gives CSVEDLGQGGAGELFF.